This TCR beta chain is from a study of CD8+ T cells in alopecia areata. Findings of the study overall: Lesional tissue from the scalp (especially in alopecia totalis/universalis) showed higher clonality than normal scalp.

Extracted from the samples, RNA was reverse transcribed into cDNA to serve as the sequencing template. Measured with immunoSEQ multiplex PCR; TCRdb has only the in-frame clones, and not every one. The table shows 100,000 to 120,000 clones, with approximately 60% occurring only once. The CDR3 is 13 amino acids. Germline V CDR1 and CDR2: MGHRA, YSYEKL. V was cut by 3 bases and J by 2 bases, with 4 bases left in between. On this clone itself: As yet, its antigen is unknown.

The sample taken for sequencing was CD8+ T cells sorted from blood. This chain links TRBV4-1 with TRBJ2-2; D gene unclear. The clonotype was recovered from a human donor in good health. The CDR3: CASSQTNTGELFF. Here the CDR3 DNA reads TGCGCCAGCAGCCAGACCAACACCGGGGAGCTGTTTTTT.